The T cell receptor (beta chain) described here comes from a study of shared clonotypes between healthy human individuals. The overall study: CD8 memory received one plate per donor, CD8 naive two, CD4 memory three and CD4 naive three. Study-level results: Estimated richness values were generally larger in naive subsets than in memory subsets. Sequencing depth was expected to influence donor clonotype sharing.

Every subset's genomic DNA went evenly onto several immunoSEQ plates. Method: immunoSEQ multiplex PCR; TCRdb's copy keeps in-frame clones and lacks some. The data contain millions of clones, under 95% of them singletons. A note on this clone: The antigen remains undetermined.

Naive-designated CD8 cells lacked CD45RO, were positively enriched for CCR7, and omitted terminally differentiated effector memory CD45RA+ cells. Sequences were obtained from naive CD8+ T cells from PBMCs. The TCR comes from a man younger than 35 in good health. Some clones in this sample may be carry-over from other donors' samples.

CDR3 coding DNA: TGTGCCAGCAGCTCCGCGGACAGGGAGTCAGGAAAACTGTTTTTT. Its protein is CASSSADRESGKLFF. The chain is built from TRBV7-9 and TRBJ1-4; the match to TRBD1 covers 8 bases. J lost 10 bases, V lost 4 bases, and 11 bases had no gene match. Looked up from germline, CDR1 is SEHNR and CDR2 is FQNEAQ (reference sequence). The CDR3 sequence is 15 residues long.